This entry lists 20 T cell receptor beta chains sequenced from one sample in a study of T cells in Graves' hyperthyroidism and ophthalmopathy (dated by TCRdb to the late 2010s). The library was prepared using multiplex PCR. TCRdb names Illumina HiSeq 2000 as the instrument used. TCR beta CDR3 regions were amplified from RNA transcripts. The TCR CDR3 was subjected to a first round of RT-PCR using the HTBI primer set and the Qiagen OneStep RT-PCR kit. TCRdb reprocessed the public reads (quality trimming at Q25 with fastp, clone calling with MiXCR) and kept in-frame beta chains. Records with the same CDR3 protein are collapsed into one entry carrying the most frequent genes and DNA. The sample has about 360,000 distinct CDR3 sequences on record, roughly 13% of them singletons. The ten largest clones represent roughly 9.2% of the sample. Specimen: blood. These TCRs come from a woman aged 18-35 years with Graves' hyperthyroidism.

This clonotype was observed a few times. The chain employs TRBV14 and TRBJ2-7, with D uncertain. Looked up from germline, CDR1 is SGHDN and CDR2 is FVKESK. The CDR3 extends over 13 amino acids. Trimming stripped 0 bases from V and 3 bases from J, with 6 bases between. The CDR3 here is CASSQDGDYEQYF. The CDR3 DNA sequence: TGTGCCAGCAGCCAAGATGGGGACTACGAGCAGTACTTC. The complete variable domain, with remaining parts taken from reference TRBV14 and TRBJ2-7, reads EAGVTQFPSHSVIEKGQTVTLRCDPISGHDNLYWYRRVMGKEIKFLLHFVKESKQDESGMPNNRFLAERTGGTYSTLKVQPAELEDSGVYFCASSQDGDYEQYFGPGTRLTVT.

This clonotype was seen at least ten times. The rearrangement joins TRBV7-3 to TRBJ2-7, with 14 bases identical to TRBD2. Germline V gene lookup returns CDR1 SGHTA and CDR2 FQGTGA. J lost 2 bases, V lost 5 bases, and 8 bases had no gene match. The CDR3 has 17 amino acids. The CDR3 DNA reads TGTGCCAGCAGCAACCAGACTAGCGGGAGGGGAGCCTACGAGCAGTACTTC. This gives the protein CASSNQTSGRGAYEQYF.

The chain employs TRBV19 and TRBJ2-7; D possibly uses TRBD1 or TRBD2 (5 bases each). Trimming took off 2 bases at V and 5 bases at J, with 7 bases between the two ends. This CDR3 is built from 12 residues. Germline lookup yields CDR1 LNHDA and CDR2 SQIVND (reference sequence). The DNA of the CDR3 is TGTGCCAGTAGTATAATGGGGGACGAGCAGTACTTC. Translated, it gives CASSIMGDEQYF.

The chain carries TRBV13 and TRBJ2-1; D is ambiguous. The V end lost 5 bases, the J end lost 4 bases, and 12 bases lay between the germline ends. Looked up from germline, CDR1 is PRHDT and CDR2 is FYEKMQ (reference sequence). The CDR3 contains 14 residues. The CDR3 nucleotides are TGTGCCAGCAGCCCCACCTTGGAGTACAATGAGCAGTTCTTC. It yields the protein CASSPTLEYNEQFF.

This clonotype was detected ten times or more. V and J are TRBV20-1 and TRBJ2-7; D might be TRBD1 or TRBD2, each matching 5 bases. The CDR3 loop spans 13 amino acids. V was pared by 6 bases and J by 1 base, with 13 bases between. Looked up from germline, CDR1 is DFQATT and CDR2 is SNEGSKA (reference sequence). The CDR3 reads CSAPSGPSYEQYF. The CDR3 region has the DNA TGCAGTGCCCCGTCGGGGCCTTCCTACGAGCAGTACTTC.

This clonotype came up a few times. The J gene is TRBJ2-5, the V gene TRBV5-5; 10 bases map to TRBD1. CDR3 length: 14 amino acids. Unmatched junction bases numbered 1, after V lost 0 bases and J lost 5 bases. The germline gives CDR1 SGHKS, CDR2 YYEKEE (reference sequence). The CDR3 reads CASSLGGQGETQYF. CDR3 nucleotides: TGTGCCAGCAGCTTGGGGGGACAGGGGGAGACCCAGTACTTC. The whole variable domain, remainder taken from reference TRBV5-5 and TRBJ2-5, is DAGVTQSPTHLIKTRGQQVTLRCSPISGHKSVSWYQQVLGQGPQFIFQYYEKEERGRGNFPDRFSARQFPNYSSELNVNALLLGDSALYLCASSLGGQGETQYFGPGTRLLVL.

There are many counts of this clonotype. The chain uses TRBV27 and TRBJ2-7; D unclear. V was clipped by 7 bases and J by 6 bases, with 19 bases between them. CDR1 MNHEY and CDR2 SMNVEV come from the germline V gene (reference sequence). This CDR3 is 14 amino acids long. CDR3 amino acids: CASKPVVGHGEQYF. The CDR3 DNA reads as TGTGCCAGCAAACCAGTAGTGGGTCATGGCGAGCAGTACTTC.

This chain uses TRBV9 with TRBJ2-3; 13 bases align to TRBD2. The CDR3 is 17 amino acids. J gave up 6 bases and V 0 bases, and 7 bases lay outside the gene matches. Germline V lookup: CDR1 SGDLS, CDR2 YYNGEE. CDR3 amino acids: CASSVAGTSGTADTQYF. CDR3 nucleotides: TGTGCCAGCAGCGTAGCTGGGACTAGCGGGACGGCGGATACGCAGTATTTT.

The V and J genes are TRBV19 and TRBJ1-1; D call uncertain. The CDR3 is 12 residues long. V was shortened by 7 bases and J by 7 bases, with 13 bases between the two germline ends. Germline V gives CDR1 LNHDA, CDR2 SQIVND (reference sequence). This chain's CDR3 is CASKDPGSEAFF. The CDR3 bases are TGTGCCAGTAAGGACCCGGGCAGTGAAGCTTTCTTT.

In its sample, this clonotype was seen many times. The chain joins TRBV11-2 to TRBJ2-5; 8 bases match TRBD2. The CDR3 runs 16 residues. Germline-derived CDR1 and CDR2 are SGHAT and FQNNGV. The V and J ends lost 4 bases and 5 bases, in that order; junction bases with no gene match: 12. CDR3 sequence reads: CASSSGLAGWIETQYF. CDR3 nucleotides: TGTGCCAGCAGCTCCGGACTAGCAGGTTGGATTGAGACCCAGTACTTC. The full variable domain, with the rest looked up from reference TRBV11-2 and TRBJ2-5, is EAGVAQSPRYKIIEKRQSVAFWCNPISGHATLYWYQQILGQGPKLLIQFQNNGVVDDSQLPKDRFSAERLKGVDSTLKIQPAKLEDSAVYLCASSSGLAGWIETQYFGPGTRLLVL.

This clonotype was detected many times. The rearrangement links TRBV20-1 to TRBJ2-7; no definite D call. The CDR3 sequence is 12 residues long. Germline V gene sequence: CDR1 DFQATT, CDR2 SNEGSKA (reference sequence). The germline V and J ends were trimmed by 3 bases and 0 bases, with 6 bases remaining between them. CDR3 nucleotides: TGCAGTGCTAGGGAAGGCTCCTACGAGCAGTACTTC. The encoded protein is CSAREGSYEQYF.

This clonotype has a handful of counts. The chain recombines TRBV6-2 or TRBV6-3 with TRBJ2-3; D not resolved. The CDR3 contains 12 residues. With 2 bases removed from V and 2 bases from J, the gap between germline ends came to 2 bases. CDR1 MNHEY and CDR2 SVGEGT come from the germline V gene. The CDR3 nucleotides are TGTGCCAGCAGTTACCCCACAGATACGCAGTATTTT. It codes for CASSYPTDTQYF.

The rearrangement uses TRBV6-1 and TRBJ2-1, with D possibly matching TRBD2 (6 bases). The CDR3 loop spans 16 amino acids. Germline CDR1 reads MNHNS; CDR2 reads SASEGT. V lost 3 bases to trimming and J lost 8 bases, with 20 bases between them. The CDR3 coding sequence is TGTGCCAGCAGTGACCCGGGACTGACCCTTACCGATGAGCAGTTCTTC. Amino acid sequence: CASSDPGLTLTDEQFF.

Many counts were recorded for this clonotype. The chain employs TRBV28 and TRBJ1-2; D ambiguous. Deletions cut 8 bases from V and 6 bases from J, with 16 bases between. Germline V CDR1 and CDR2: MDHEN, SYDVKM. This CDR3 contains 13 residues. The CDR3, as DNA: TGTGCCAGCCGTCCGCCGGGTTGGGATGGCTACACCTTC. The encoded protein is CASRPPGWDGYTF.

The table lists this clonotype with many counts. The chain is built from TRBV7-9 and TRBJ2-1; perhaps D is TRBD1 or TRBD2 (5 bases each). The CDR3 consists of 15 residues. Germline CDR1 and CDR2: SEHNR and FQNEAQ (reference sequence). Trimming took off 2 bases at V and 2 bases at J, with 10 bases between the two ends. The CDR3 loop is CASSLLQGPYNEQFF. CDR3 DNA: TGTGCCAGCAGCTTACTTCAGGGACCCTACAATGAGCAGTTCTTC.

In its sample, this clonotype was seen many times. J is TRBJ1-2 and V is TRBV6-1, with D unresolved. V was trimmed by 3 bases and J by 8 bases, leaving 16 bases between them. This CDR3 contains 14 residues. CDR1 and CDR2 (germline): MNHNS, SASEGT. The CDR3 DNA follows: TGTGCCAGCAGTGAGAGTGGGGTCTTTGGGGGCTACACCTTC. It codes for CASSESGVFGGYTF.

This clonotype was detected many times. This chain connects TRBV7-9 to TRBJ2-7; D is possibly TRBD1 (5 bases). The CDR3 loop spans 17 amino acids. Trimming cost V 2 bases and J 3 bases, with 20 bases left between them. Germline V lookup: CDR1 SEHNR, CDR2 FQNEAQ (reference sequence). CDR3 coding DNA: TGTGCCAGCAGCTTACCGCCTGGCTGGCAGGGTAACTACGAGCAGTACTTC. The encoded protein is CASSLPPGWQGNYEQYF.

As regards this clonotype: An end of the junction differs from the germline gene, which may be a read error. The chain recombines TRBV7-7 with TRBJ2-5; D may be TRBD1 (6 bases). In germline, CDR1 is SSHAT, CDR2 FNYEAQ (reference sequence). The CDR3 length is 13 residues. CDR3 DNA sequence: TGTGCTAGCAGCTTGGGGACAAAAGAGACCCGGTACTTC. Translated: CASSLGTKETRYF.

The table lists this clonotype with a few counts. The chain carries TRBV19 and TRBJ2-6; maybe TRBD1 (5 bases). Trimming removed 2 bases from V and 2 bases from J, with 10 bases in between. CDR1 and CDR2 from the germline V gene are LNHDA and SQIVND (reference sequence). The CDR3 has 16 amino acids. This CDR3 reads CASSISPRAGANVLTF. CDR3 in DNA: TGTGCCAGTAGTATATCCCCCAGGGCTGGGGCCAACGTCCTGACTTTC.

This clonotype was counted a few times. V and J are TRBV19 and TRBJ1-5, with 9 bases lining up with TRBD1. V shed 5 bases and J 3 bases; nucleotides not matched to a gene: 11. The length of the CDR3 is 17 residues. CDR1 and CDR2 from the germline V gene are LNHDA and SQIVND (reference sequence). CDR3: CASSFLSGTGNNQPQHF. Here the CDR3 DNA reads TGTGCCAGTAGTTTTTTATCCGGGACAGGGAACAATCAGCCCCAGCATTTT.